This T cell receptor beta chain appears in the sequencing data of a study of shared clonotypes between healthy human individuals. About the research overall: With ages of 18 to 49, the donors were a couple of women and a few men. CD4 naive cells filled three plates per donor, CD4 memory three, CD8 naive two and CD8 memory one.

This clone came up many times. Other DNA sequences from this sample encode an identical CDR3 as well. Assay execution proceeded at the deep level. The method was immunoSEQ multiplex PCR; TCRdb's version includes in-frame clones alone and lacks a portion of them. Among roughly 700,000 clones listed, roughly 70% were seen once. CDR3 length equals 13 residues. Unmatched junction bases numbered 3, after V lost 4 bases and J lost 4 bases. CDR1 SGHRS and CDR2 YFSETQ come from the germline V gene. Sequencing was done on a sample of memory CD4+ T cells sorted from blood. Stated subset: CD45RA-negative fraction. This receptor was obtained from a young woman in good health. The V gene is TRBV5-1, the J gene TRBJ1-1; 8 nucleotides agree with TRBD1. CDR3 protein: CASSQGAGTEAFF. Written as DNA, the CDR3 is TGCGCCAGCAGCCAGGGGGCTGGCACTGAAGCTTTCTTT.